This T cell receptor beta chain was identified in a study of naive and memory T cell subsets. Trimming shortened V by 1 base and J by 9 bases, and 19 bases separated the two germline ends. CDR1 is SNHLY, CDR2 FYNNEI, per germline. The CDR3 is 16 amino acids. Two oligonucleotides, mixed equimolar, formed the beta constant-region primer covering TRBC1 and TRBC2. Four rounds of PCR amplified the ligated cDNA using nested alpha and beta constant-region primers plus SP2. TCRdb passed the UMI-ligation and nested PCR reads through MiXCR, listing each CDR3 protein once. This table has some 110,000 distinct CDR3 sequences, 35% to 40% appearing once.

Material: central memory CD4+ T cells from blood. This rearrangement joins TRBV2 to TRBJ2-1; D uncertain. The TCR comes from a human donor in good health. The CDR3 region has the DNA TGTGCCAGCAGTGAAGGTGCATGGGCCCAAGTTAGTGAGCAGTTCTTC. Its translation is CASSEGAWAQVSEQFF. Drawing the rest from reference TRBV2 and TRBJ2-1, the complete variable domain is EPEVTQTPSHQVTQMGQEVILRCVPISNHLYFYWYRQILGQKVEFLVSFYNNEISEKSEIFDDQFSVERPDGSNFTLKIRSTKLEDSAMYFCASSEGAWAQVSEQFFGPGTRLTVL.